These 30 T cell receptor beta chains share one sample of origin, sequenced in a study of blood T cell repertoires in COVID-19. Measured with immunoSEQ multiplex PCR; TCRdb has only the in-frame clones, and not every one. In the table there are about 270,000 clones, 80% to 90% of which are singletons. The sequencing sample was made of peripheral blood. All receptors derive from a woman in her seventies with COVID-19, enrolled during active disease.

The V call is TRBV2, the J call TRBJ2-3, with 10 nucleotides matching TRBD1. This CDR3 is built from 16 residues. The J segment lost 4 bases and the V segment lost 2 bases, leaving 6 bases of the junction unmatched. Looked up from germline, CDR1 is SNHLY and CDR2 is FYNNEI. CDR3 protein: CASSERQGALADTQYF. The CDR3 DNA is TGTGCCAGCAGTGAAAGACAGGGGGCGCTTGCAGATACGCAGTATTTT.

The CDR3 protein is CASSFPKGGRKDTEAFF. CDR3 DNA sequence: TGTGCCAGCAGCTTCCCGAAGGGGGGGCGAAAGGACACTGAAGCTTTCTTT. The J gene is TRBJ1-1, the V gene TRBV7-8, with D possibly being TRBD1 (6 bases). Germline CDR1 is SGHVS and CDR2 is FQNEAQ. This CDR3 is built from 17 residues. V lost 3 bases and J lost 3, with 20 bases in between.

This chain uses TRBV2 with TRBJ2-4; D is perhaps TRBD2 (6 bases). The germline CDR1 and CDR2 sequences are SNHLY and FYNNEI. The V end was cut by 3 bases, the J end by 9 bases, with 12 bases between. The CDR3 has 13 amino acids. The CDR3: CASSEGSGSIQYF. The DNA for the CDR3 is TGTGCCAGCAGTGAGGGCTCCGGGAGCATTCAGTACTTC.

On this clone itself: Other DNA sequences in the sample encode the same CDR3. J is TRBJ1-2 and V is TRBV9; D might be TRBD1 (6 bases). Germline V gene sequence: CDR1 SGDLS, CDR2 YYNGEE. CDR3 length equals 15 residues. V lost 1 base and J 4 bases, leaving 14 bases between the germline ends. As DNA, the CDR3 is TGTGCCAGCAGCGTATCCTTCACAGGGTCCTATGGCTACACCTTC. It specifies CASSVSFTGSYGYTF.

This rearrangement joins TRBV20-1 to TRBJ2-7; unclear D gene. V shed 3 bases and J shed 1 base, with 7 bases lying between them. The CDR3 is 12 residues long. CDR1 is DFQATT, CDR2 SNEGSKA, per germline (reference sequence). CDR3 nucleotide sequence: TGCAGTGCTAGTGGGCAGTCCTACGAGCAGTACTTC. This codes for CSASGQSYEQYF.

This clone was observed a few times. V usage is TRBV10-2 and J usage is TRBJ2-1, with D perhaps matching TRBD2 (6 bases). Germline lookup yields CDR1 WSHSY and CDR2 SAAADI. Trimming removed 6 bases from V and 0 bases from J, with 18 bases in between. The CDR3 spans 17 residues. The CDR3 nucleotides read TGCGCCAGCAGCGCCGGGACTGGGCTTAGCTCCTACAATGAGCAGTTCTTC. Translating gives CASSAGTGLSSYNEQFF.

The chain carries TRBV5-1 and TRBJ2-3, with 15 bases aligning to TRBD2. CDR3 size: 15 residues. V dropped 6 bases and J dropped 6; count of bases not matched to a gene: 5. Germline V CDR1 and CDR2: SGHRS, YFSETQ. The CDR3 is CASTWTSGGADTQYF. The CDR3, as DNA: TGCGCCAGCACTTGGACTAGCGGGGGGGCGGATACGCAGTATTTT.

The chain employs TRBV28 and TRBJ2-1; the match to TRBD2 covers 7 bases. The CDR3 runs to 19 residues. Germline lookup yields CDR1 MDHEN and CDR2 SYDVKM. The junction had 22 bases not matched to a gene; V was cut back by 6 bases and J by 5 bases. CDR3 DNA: TGTGCCAGCAGCGACATTAGAGCGGGGCCCGAACTGCCGAACAATGAGCAGTTCTTC. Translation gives CASSDIRAGPELPNNEQFF.

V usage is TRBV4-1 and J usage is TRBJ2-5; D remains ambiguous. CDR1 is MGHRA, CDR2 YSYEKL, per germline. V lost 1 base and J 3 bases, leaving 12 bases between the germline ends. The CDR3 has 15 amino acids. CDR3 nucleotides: TGCGCCAGCAGCCAAGGGTTGGCGGAAGAAGAGACCCAGTACTTC. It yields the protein CASSQGLAEEETQYF.

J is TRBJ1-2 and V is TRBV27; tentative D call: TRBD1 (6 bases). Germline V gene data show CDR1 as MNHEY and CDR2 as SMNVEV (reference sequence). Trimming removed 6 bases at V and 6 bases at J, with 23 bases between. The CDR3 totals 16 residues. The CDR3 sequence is CASSFYPRPGEDGYTF. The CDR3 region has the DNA TGTGCCAGCAGCTTTTATCCTCGCCCAGGGGAAGATGGCTACACCTTC.

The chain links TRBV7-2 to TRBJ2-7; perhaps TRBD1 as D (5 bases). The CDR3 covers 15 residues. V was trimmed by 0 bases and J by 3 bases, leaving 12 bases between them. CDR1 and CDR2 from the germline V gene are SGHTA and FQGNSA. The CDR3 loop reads CASSLATAYYYEQYF. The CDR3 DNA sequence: TGTGCCAGCAGCTTAGCGACAGCGTATTACTACGAGCAGTACTTC.

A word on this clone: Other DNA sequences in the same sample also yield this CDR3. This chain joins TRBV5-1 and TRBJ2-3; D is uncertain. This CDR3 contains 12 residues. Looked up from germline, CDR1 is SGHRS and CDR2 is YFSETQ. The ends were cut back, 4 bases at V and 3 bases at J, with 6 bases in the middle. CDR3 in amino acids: CASSPPTDTQYF. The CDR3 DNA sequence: TGCGCCAGCAGCCCTCCTACAGATACGCAGTATTTT.

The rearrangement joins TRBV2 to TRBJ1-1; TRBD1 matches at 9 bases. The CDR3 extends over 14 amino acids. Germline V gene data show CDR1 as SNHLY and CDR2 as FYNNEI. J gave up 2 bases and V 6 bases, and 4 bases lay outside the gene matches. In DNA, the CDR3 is TGTGCCAGCAGGAAAACAGGGGGCAACACTGAAGCTTTCTTT. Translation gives CASRKTGGNTEAFF.

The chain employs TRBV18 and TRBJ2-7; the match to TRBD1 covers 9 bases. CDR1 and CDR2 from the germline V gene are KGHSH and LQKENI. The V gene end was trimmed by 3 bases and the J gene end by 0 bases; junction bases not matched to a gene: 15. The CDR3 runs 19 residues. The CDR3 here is CASSPSSGTGTGNSYEQYF. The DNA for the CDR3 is TGTGCCAGCTCACCTTCTTCCGGGACAGGGACGGGTAACTCCTACGAGCAGTACTTC.

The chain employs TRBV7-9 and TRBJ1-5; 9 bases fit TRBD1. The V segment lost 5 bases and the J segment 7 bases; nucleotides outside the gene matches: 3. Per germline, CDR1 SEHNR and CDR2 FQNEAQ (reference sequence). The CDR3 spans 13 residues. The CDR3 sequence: CASSETGGQPQHF. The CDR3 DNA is TGTGCCAGCAGCGAAACAGGGGGCCAGCCCCAGCATTTT.

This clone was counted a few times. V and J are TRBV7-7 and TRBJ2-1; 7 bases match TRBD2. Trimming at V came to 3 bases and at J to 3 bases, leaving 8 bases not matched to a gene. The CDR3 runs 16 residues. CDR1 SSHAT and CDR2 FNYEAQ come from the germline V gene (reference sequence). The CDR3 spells CASSLGRGESYNEQFF. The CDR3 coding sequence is TGTGCCAGCAGCTTGGGACGGGGGGAAAGCTACAATGAGCAGTTCTTC. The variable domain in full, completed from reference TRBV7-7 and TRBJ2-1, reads GAGVSQSPRYKVTKRGQDVTLRCDPISSHATLYWYQQALGQGPEFLTYFNYEAQPDKSGLPSDRFSAERPEGSISTLTIQRTEQRDSAMYRCASSLGRGESYNEQFFGPGTRLTVL.

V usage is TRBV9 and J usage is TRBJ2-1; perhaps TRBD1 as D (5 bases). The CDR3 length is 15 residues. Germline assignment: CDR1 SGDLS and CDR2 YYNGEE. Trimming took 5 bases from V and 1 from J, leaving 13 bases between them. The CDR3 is CASSRGHPSYNEQFF. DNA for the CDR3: TGTGCCAGCAGTCGAGGACACCCATCCTACAATGAGCAGTTCTTC.

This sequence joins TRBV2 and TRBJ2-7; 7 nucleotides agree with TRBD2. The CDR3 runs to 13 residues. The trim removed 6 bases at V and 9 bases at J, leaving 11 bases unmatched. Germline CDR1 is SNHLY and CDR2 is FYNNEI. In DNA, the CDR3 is TGTGCCAGCAGATCTGGGGGGGGTAATGTGCAGTACTTC. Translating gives CASRSGGGNVQYF.

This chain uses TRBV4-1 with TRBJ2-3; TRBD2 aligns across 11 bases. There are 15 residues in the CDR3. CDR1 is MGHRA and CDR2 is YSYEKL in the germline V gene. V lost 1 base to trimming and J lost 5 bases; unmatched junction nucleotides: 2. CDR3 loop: CASSQGLAGGDTQYF. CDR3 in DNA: TGCGCCAGCAGCCAAGGTCTAGCGGGGGGAGATACGCAGTATTTT.

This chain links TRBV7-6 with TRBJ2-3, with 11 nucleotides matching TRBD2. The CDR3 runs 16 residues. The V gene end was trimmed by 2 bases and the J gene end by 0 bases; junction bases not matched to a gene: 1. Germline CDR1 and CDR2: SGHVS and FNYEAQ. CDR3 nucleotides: TGTGCCAGCAGCTTACTAGCGGGGGGTAGCACAGATACGCAGTATTTT. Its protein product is CASSLLAGGSTDTQYF.

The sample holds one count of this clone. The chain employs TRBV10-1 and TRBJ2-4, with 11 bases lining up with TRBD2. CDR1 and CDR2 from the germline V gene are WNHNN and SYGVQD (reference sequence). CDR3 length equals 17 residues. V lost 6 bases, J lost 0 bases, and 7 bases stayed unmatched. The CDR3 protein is CASSPGTSGLAKNIQYF. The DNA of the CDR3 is TGCGCCAGCAGCCCAGGGACTAGCGGTTTAGCCAAAAACATTCAGTACTTC.

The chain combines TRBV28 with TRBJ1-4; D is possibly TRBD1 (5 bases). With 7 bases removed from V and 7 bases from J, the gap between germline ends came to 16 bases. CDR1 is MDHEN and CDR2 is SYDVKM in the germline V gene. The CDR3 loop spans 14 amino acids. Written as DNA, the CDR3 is TGTGCCAGCACCGCAGGGTTTTCTGGTGAAAAACTGTTTTTT. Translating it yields CASTAGFSGEKLFF.

The chain's CDR3 is CASSGEGAGGEKLFF. As DNA, the CDR3 is TGCGCCAGCAGCGGAGAGGGGGCAGGAGGAGAAAAACTGTTTTTT. The chain employs TRBV5-1 and TRBJ1-4; 7 nucleotides line up with TRBD1. J gave up 8 bases and V 4 bases, and 11 bases lay outside the gene matches. The V gene's germline CDR1 is SGHRS and CDR2 YFSETQ. CDR3 size: 15 residues.

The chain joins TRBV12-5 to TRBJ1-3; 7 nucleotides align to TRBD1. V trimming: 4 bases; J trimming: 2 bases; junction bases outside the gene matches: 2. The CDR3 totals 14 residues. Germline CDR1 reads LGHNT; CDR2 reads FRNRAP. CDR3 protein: CASGSGGPGNTIYF. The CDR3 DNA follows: TGTGCTAGTGGTTCAGGGGGGCCTGGAAACACCATATATTTT.

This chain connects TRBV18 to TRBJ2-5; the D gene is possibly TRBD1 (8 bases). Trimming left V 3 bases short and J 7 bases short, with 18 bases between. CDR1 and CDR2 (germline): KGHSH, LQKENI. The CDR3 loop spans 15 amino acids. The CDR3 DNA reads TGTGCCAGCTCACCGCTGGCGGACAGGGAGGGGACCCAGTACTTC. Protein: CASSPLADREGTQYF.

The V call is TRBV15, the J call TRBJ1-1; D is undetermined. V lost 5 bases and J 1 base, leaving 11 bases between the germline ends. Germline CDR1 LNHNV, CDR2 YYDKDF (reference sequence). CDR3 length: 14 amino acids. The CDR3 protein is CATSLTRSNTEAFF. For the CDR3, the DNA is TGTGCCACCAGCCTGACAAGGTCGAACACTGAAGCTTTCTTT.

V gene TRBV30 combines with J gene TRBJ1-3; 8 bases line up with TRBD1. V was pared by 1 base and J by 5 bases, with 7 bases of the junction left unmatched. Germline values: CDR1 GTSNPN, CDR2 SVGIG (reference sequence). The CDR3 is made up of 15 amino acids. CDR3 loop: CAWSATRDRRNTIYF. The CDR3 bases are TGTGCCTGGAGTGCGACTCGGGACAGGAGAAACACCATATATTTT. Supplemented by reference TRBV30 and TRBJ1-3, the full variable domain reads SQTIHQWPATLVQPVGSPLSLECTVEGTSNPNLYWYRQAAGRGLQLLFYSVGIGQISSEVPQNLSASRPQDRQFILSSKKLLLSDSGFYLCAWSATRDRRNTIYFGEGSWLTVV.

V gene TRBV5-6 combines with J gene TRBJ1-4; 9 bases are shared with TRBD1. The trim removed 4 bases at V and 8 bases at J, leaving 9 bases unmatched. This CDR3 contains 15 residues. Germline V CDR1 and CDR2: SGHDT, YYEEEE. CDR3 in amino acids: CASSPAGTGFEKLFF. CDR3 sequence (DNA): TGTGCCAGCAGCCCAGCCGGGACAGGGTTCGAAAAACTGTTTTTT.

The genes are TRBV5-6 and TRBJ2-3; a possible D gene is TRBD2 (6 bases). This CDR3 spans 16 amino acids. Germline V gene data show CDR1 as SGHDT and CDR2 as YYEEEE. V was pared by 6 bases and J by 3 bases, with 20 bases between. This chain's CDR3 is CASNLIGPGGTDTQYF. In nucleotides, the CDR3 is TGTGCCAGCAACCTGATAGGTCCCGGGGGAACAGATACGCAGTATTTT. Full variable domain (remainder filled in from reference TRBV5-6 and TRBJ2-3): DAGVTQSPTHLIKTRGQQVTLRCSPKSGHDTVSWYQQALGQGPQFIFQYYEEEERQRGNFPDRFSGHQFPNYSSELNVNALLLGDSALYLCASNLIGPGGTDTQYFGPGTRLTVL.

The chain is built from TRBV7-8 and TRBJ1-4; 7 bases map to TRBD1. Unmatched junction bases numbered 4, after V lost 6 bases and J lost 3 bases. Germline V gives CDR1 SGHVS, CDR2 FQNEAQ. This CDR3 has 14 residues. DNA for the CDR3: TGTGCCAGCAGGGCCGGGACAGCTAATGAAAAACTGTTTTTT. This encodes CASRAGTANEKLFF.